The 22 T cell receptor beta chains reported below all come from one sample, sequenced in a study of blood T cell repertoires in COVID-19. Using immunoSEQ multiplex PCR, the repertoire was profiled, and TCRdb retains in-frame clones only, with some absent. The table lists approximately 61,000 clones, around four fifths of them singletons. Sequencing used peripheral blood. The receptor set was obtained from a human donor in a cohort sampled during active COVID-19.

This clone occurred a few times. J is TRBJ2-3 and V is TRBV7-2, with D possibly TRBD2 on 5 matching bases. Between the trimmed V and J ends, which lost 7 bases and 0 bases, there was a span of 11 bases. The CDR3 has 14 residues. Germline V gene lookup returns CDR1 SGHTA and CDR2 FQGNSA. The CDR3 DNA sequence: TGTGCCAGCACCGAACGGGGAAGCACAGATACGCAGTATTTT. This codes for CASTERGSTDTQYF.

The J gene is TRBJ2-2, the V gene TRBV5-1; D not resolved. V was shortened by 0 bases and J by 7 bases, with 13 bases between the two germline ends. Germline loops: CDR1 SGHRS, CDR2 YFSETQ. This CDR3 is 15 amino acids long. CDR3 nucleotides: TGCGCCAGCAGCTTGGATACCGGAGCGATCGGGGAGCTGTTTTTT. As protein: CASSLDTGAIGELFF.

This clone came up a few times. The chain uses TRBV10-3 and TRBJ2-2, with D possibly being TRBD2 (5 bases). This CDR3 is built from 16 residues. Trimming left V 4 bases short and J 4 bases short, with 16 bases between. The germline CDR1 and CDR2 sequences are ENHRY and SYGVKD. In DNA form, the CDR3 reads TGTGCCATCAGTGGACCTACCACCCGGGGCACCGGGGAGCTGTTTTTT. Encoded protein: CAISGPTTRGTGELFF.

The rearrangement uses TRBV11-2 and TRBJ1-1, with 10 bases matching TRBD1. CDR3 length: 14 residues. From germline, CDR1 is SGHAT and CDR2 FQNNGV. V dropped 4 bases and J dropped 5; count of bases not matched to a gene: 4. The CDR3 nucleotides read TGTGCCAGCAGCTCGACAGGGGGCGCGACTGAAGCTTTCTTT. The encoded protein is CASSSTGGATEAFF.

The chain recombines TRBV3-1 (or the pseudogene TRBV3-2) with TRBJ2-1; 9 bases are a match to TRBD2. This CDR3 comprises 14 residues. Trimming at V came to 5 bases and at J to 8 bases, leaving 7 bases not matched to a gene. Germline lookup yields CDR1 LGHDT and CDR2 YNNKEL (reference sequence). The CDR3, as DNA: TGTGCCAGCAGCTCCGGACTAGCGATCGATGAGCAGTTCTTC. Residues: CASSSGLAIDEQFF.

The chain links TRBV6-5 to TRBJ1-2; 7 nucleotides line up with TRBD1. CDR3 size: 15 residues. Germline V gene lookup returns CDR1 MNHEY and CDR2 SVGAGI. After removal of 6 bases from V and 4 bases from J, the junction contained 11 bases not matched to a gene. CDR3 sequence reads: CASSPDLTGLYGYTF. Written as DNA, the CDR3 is TGTGCCAGCAGCCCCGATCTGACAGGGCTCTATGGCTACACCTTC.

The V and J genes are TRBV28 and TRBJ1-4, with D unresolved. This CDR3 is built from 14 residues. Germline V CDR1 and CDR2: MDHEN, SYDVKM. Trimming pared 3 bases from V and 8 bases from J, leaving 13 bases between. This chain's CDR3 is CASSFISWEEKLFF. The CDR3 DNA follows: TGTGCCAGCAGTTTCATCTCCTGGGAGGAAAAACTGTTTTTT.

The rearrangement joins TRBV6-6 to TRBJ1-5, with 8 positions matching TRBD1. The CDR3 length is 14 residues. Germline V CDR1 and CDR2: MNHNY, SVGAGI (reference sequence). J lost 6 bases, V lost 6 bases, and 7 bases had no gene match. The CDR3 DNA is TGTGCCAGCAGCATCGGACAGGGAAGTCAGCCCCAGCATTTT. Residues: CASSIGQGSQPQHF.

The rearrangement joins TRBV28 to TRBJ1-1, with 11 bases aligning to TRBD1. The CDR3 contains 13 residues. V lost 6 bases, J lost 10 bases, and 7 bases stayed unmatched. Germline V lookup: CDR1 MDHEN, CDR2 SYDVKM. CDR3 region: CASRLPGQGGAFF. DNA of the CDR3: TGTGCCAGCAGATTACCGGGACAGGGGGGAGCTTTCTTT. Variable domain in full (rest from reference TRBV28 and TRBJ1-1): DVKVTQSSRYLVKRTGEKVFLECVQDMDHENMFWYRQDPGLGLRLIYFSYDVKMKEKGDIPEGYSVSREKKERFSLILESASTNQTSMYLCASRLPGQGGAFFGQGTRLTVV.

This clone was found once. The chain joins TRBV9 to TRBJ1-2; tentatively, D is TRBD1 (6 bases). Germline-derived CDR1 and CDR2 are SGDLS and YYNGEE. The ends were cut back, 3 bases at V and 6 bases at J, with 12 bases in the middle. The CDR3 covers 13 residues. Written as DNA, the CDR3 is TGTGCCAGCAGCGGGAGAGGGGGGGATGGCTACACCTTC. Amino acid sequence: CASSGRGGDGYTF.

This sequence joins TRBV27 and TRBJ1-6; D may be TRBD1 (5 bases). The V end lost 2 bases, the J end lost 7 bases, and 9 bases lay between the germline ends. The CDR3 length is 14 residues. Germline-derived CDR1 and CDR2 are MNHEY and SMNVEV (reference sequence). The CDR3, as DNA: TGTGCCAGCAGTTTAGACAGCAGCAATTCACCCCTCCACTTT. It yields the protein CASSLDSSNSPLHF.

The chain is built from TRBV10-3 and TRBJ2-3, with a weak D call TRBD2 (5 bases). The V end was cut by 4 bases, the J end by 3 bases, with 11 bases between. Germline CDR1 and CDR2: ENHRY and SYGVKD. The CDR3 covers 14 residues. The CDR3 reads CAISVREGTDTQYF. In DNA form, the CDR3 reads TGTGCCATCAGTGTCCGGGAAGGGACAGATACGCAGTATTTT.

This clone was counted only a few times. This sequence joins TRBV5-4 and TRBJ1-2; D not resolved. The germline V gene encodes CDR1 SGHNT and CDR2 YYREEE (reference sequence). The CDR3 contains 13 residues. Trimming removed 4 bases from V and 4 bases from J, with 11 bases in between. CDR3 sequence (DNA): TGTGCCAGCAGCGAAGCCCCGGTCTATGGCTACACCTTC. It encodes CASSEAPVYGYTF.

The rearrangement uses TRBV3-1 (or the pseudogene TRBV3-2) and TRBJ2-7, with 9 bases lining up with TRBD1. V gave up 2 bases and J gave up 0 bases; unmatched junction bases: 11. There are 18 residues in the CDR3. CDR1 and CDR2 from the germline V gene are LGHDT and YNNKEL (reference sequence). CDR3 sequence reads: CASSQRTGASGSSYEQYF. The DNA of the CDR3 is TGTGCCAGCAGCCAAAGGACAGGGGCTAGCGGTAGCTCCTACGAGCAGTACTTC.

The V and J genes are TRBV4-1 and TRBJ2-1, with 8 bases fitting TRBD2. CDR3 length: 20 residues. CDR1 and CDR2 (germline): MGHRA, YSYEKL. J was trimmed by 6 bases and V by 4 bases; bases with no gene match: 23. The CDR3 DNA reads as TGCGCCAGCAGCCGAAAAGGAGACAGGCTCGGGCTAGCGGGTGTCAATGAGCAGTTCTTC. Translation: CASSRKGDRLGLAGVNEQFF.

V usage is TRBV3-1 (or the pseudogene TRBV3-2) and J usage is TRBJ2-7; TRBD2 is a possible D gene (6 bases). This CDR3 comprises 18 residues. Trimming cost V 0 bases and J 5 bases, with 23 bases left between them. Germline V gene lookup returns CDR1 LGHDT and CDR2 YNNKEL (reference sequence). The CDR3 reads CASSQDEKGTSVQNEQYF. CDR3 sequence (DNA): TGTGCCAGCAGCCAAGATGAGAAAGGGACTTCCGTTCAGAACGAGCAGTACTTC.

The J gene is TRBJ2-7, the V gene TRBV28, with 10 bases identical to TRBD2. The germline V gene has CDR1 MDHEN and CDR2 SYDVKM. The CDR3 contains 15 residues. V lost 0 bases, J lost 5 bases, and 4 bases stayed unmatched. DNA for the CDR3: TGTGCCAGCAGTTTATGGGCTAGCGGGAGAGACGAGCAGTACTTC. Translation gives CASSLWASGRDEQYF.

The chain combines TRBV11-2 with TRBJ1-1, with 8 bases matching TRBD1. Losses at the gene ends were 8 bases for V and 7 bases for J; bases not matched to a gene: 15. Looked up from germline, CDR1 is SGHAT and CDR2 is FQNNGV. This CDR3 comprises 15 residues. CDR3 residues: CASRYRGGALNEAFF. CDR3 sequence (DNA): TGTGCCAGCCGATACAGGGGGGGGGCATTGAATGAAGCTTTCTTT.

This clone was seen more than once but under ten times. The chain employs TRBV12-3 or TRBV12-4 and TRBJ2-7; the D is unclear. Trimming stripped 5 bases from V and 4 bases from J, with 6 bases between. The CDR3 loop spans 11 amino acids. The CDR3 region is CASSVLYEQYF. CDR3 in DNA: TGTGCCAGCAGTGTTTTATACGAGCAGTACTTC.

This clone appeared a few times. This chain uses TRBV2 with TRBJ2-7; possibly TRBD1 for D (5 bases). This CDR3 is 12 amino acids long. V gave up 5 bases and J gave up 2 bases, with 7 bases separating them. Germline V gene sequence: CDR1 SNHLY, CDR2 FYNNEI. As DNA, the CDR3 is TGTGCCAGCAGTAAGGGGCCCTACGAGCAGTACTTC. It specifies CASSKGPYEQYF.

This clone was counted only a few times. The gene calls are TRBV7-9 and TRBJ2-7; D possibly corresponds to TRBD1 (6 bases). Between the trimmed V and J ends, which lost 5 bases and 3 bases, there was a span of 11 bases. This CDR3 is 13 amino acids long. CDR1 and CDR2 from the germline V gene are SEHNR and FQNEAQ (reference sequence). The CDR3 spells CASSHDRFYEQYF. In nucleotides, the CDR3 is TGTGCCAGCAGCCATGACAGGTTCTACGAGCAGTACTTC.

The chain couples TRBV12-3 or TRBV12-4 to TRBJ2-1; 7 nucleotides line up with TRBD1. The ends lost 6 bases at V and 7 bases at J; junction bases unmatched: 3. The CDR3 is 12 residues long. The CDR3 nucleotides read TGTGCCAGCAGATCGACAGGGAATGAGCAGTTCTTC. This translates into CASRSTGNEQFF.